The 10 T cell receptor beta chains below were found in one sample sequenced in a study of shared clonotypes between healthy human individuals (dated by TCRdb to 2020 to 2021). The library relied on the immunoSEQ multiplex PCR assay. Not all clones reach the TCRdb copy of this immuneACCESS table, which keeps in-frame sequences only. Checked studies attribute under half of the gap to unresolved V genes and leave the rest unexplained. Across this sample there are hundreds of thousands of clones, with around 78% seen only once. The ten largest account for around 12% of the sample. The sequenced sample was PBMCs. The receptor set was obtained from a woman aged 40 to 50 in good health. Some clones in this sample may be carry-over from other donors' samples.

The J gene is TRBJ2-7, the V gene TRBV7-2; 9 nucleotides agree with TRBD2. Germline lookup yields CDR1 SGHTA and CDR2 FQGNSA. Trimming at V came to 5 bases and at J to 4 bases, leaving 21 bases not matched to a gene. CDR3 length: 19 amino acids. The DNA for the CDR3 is TGTGCCAGCAGCACCCCCCAATCCCCGTCCAGCGGGAGGACTTACGAGCAGTACTTC. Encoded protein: CASSTPQSPSSGRTYEQYF. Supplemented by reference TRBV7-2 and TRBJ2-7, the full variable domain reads GAGVSQSPSNKVTEKGKDVELRCDPISGHTALYWYRQSLGQGLEFLIYFQGNSAPDKSGLPSDRFSAERTGGSVSTLTIQRTQQEDSAVYLCASSTPQSPSSGRTYEQYFGPGTRLTVT.

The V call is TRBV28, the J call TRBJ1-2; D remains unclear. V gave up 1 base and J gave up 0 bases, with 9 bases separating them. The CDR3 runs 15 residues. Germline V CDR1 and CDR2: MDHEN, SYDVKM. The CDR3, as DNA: TGTGCCAGCAGTTTATATCGGAGTACTAACTATGGCTACACCTTC. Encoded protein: CASSLYRSTNYGYTF.

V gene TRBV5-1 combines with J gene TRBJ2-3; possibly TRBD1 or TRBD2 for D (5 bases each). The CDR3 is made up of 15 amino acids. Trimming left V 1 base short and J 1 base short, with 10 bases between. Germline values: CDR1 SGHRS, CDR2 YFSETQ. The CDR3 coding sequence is TGCGCCAGCAGCTTGTTCGGGGCTGGCACAGATACGCAGTATTTT. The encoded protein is CASSLFGAGTDTQYF.

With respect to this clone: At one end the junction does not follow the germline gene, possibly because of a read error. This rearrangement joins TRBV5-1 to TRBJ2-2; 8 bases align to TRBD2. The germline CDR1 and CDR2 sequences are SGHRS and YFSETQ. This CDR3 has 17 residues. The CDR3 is CASNLYGGGRVTGELFF. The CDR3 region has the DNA TGCGCCAGCAACTTGTATGGCGGGGGGCGAGTCACCGGGGAGCTGTTTTTT. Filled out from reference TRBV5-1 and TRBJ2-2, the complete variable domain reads KAGVTQTPRYLIKTRGQQVTLSCSPISGHRSVSWYQQTPGQGLQFLFEYFSETQRNKGNFPGRFSGRQFSNSRSEMNVSTLELGDSALYLCASNLYGGGRVTGELFFGEGSRLTVL.

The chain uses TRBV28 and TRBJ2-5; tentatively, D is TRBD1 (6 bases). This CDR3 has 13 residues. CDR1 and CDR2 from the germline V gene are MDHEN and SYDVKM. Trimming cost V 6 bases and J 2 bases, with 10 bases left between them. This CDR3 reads CASSIDRQETQYF. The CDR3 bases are TGTGCCAGCAGCATAGACAGGCAAGAGACCCAGTACTTC.

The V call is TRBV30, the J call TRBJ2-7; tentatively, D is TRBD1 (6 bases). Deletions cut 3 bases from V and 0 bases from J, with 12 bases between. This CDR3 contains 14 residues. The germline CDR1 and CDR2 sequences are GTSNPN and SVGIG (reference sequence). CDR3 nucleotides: TGTGCCTGGAGACCCACAGGGTTCTCCTACGAGCAGTACTTC. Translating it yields CAWRPTGFSYEQYF.

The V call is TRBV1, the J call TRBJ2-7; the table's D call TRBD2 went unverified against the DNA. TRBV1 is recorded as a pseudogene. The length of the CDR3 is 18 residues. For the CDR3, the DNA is TGCACCAGCAGCCAAGGGACTAGCGGGATGCACCCCACCCATGAGCAGTACTTC. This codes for CTSSQGTSGMHPTHEQYF.

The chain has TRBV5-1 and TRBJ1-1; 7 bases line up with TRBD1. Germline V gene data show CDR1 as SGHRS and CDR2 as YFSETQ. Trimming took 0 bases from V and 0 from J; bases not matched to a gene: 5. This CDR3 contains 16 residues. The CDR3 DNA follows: TGCGCCAGCAGCTTGGCCACGGGACAGCTGAACACTGAAGCTTTCTTT. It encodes CASSLATGQLNTEAFF.

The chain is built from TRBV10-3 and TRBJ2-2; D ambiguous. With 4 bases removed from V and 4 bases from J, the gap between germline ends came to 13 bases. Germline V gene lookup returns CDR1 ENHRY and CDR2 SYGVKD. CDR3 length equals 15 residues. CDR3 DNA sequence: TGTGCCATCAGTGGGACCGCCGTAGGCACCGGGGAGCTGTTTTTT. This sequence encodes CAISGTAVGTGELFF.

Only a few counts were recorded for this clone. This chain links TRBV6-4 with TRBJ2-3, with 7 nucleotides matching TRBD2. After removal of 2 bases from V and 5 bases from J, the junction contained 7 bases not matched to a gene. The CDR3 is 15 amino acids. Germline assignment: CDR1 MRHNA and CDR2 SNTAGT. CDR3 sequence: CASSDIAGAIDTQYF. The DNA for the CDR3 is TGTGCCAGCAGTGACATTGCGGGAGCGATAGATACGCAGTATTTT.